The clone carrying this T cell receptor beta chain was recorded many times. Its target is not known. This sample is part of a study of T cell repertoires in cytomegalovirus infection. Study-level background: Carrying CMV and the relevant HLA type showed in public TCR beta signatures. Study-wide points: HLA-C-restricted CMV-specific TCR beta clonotypes were dominant in the ex vivo response.

Germline CDR1 and CDR2: SQVTM and ANQGSEA. J gave up 2 bases and V 7 bases, and 6 bases lay outside the gene matches. The CDR3 contains 13 residues. TCRdb re-called the reads through MiXCR, storing one row per CDR3 protein. The sample records about 130,000 distinct CDR3 sequences, 7% to 9.5% being singletons. V and J are TRBV29-1 and TRBJ1-2; 8 nucleotides match TRBD1. The clonotype originates from a human donor in good health (CMV status not recorded). Some clones in this sample may be carry-over from other donors' samples. Source material: PBMCs. CDR3 sequence (DNA): TGCAGCGCCTCAGGACAGGGCAACTATGGCTACACCTTC. Amino acids: CSASGQGNYGYTF. Full variable domain (missing parts from reference TRBV29-1 and TRBJ1-2): SAVISQKPSRDICQRGTSLTIQCQVDSQVTMMFWYRQQPGQSLTLIATANQGSEATYESGFVIDKFPISRPNLTFSTLTVSNMSPEDSSIYLCSASGQGNYGYTFGSGTRLTVV.